This T cell receptor beta chain stems from a study of T cell changes during pregnancy in multiple sclerosis. The table came from immunoSEQ multiplex PCR; TCRdb's copy has only in-frame clones and leaves some out. The profile shows about 42,000 clones, over 80% of them singletons. Sample: CD4+ T cells from peripheral blood mononuclear cells, taken before pregnancy. The origin of this receptor is a female donor with multiple sclerosis, enrolled in a pregnancy study.

CDR3 sequence: CASSPVNSPLHF. CDR3 DNA sequence: TGTGCCAGCAGCCCGGTGAATTCACCCCTCCACTTT. The chain uses TRBV5-6 and TRBJ1-6; no clear D gene. CDR3 length equals 12 residues. CDR1 and CDR2 (germline): SGHDT, YYEEEE. Trimming removed 4 bases from V and 7 bases from J, with 6 bases in between.